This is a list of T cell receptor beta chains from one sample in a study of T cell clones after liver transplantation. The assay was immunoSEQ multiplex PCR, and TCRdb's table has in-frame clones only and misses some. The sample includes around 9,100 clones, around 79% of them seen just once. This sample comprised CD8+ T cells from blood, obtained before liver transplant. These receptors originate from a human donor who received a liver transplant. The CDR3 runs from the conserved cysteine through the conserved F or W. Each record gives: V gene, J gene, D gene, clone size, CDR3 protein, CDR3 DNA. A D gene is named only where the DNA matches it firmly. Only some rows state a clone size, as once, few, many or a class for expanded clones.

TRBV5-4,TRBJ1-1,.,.,CASSSGQNTEAFF,TGTGCCAGCAGCTCGGGACAAAACACTGAAGCTTTCTTT
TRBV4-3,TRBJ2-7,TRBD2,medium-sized,CASSPGLAVPGSYEQYF,TGCGCCAGCAGCCCCGGACTAGCTGTACCTGGCTCCTACGAGCAGTACTTC
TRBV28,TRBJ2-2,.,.,CASLSKGPNTGELFF,TGTGCCAGCCTCAGTAAGGGCCCGAACACCGGGGAGCTGTTTTTT
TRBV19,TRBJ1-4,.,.,CASSIFLSSNEKLFF,TGTGCCAGTAGTATCTTTCTAAGCTCTAATGAAAAACTGTTTTTT
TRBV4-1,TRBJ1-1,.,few,CASRREVGGADTEAFF,TGCGCCAGCAGGCGCGAGGTGGGGGGCGCGGACACTGAAGCTTTCTTT
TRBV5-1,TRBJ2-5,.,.,CASSFRDIKYQETQYF,TGCGCCAGCAGCTTCCGGGACATCAAGTACCAAGAGACCCAGTACTTC
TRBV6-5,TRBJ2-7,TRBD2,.,CASTGGASYEQYF,TGTGCCAGCACGGGAGGGGCCTCCTACGAGCAGTACTTC
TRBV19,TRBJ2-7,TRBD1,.,CASSSTGGYYEQYF,TGTGCCAGTAGTTCGACAGGGGGGTACTACGAGCAGTACTTC
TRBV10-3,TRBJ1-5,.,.,CAISEPWRSRLDQPQHF,TGTGCCATCAGTGAGCCTTGGAGGTCCAGGCTCGATCAGCCCCAGCATTTT
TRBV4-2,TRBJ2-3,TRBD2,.,CASSPHRPLAGAPIGTDTQYF,TGTGCCAGCAGCCCCCACCGGCCCCTAGCGGGGGCCCCTATCGGCACAGATACGCAGTATTTT
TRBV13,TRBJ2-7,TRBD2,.,CASKLLAGGNEQYF,TGTGCCAGCAAGCTACTAGCGGGAGGAAACGAGCAGTACTTC
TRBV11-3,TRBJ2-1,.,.,CASSRSGFNTYNEQFF,TGTGCCAGCAGCCGTAGCGGATTTAATACCTACAATGAGCAGTTCTTC
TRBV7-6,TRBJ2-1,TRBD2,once,CASSFGTNNEQFF,TGTGCCAGCAGCTTTGGGACTAACAATGAGCAGTTCTTC
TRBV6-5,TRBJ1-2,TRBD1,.,CASRIGTGRGYTF,TGTGCCAGCAGGATCGGGACAGGACGGGGCTACACCTTC
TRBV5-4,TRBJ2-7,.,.,CASSLSPGLGLSEQYF,TGTGCCAGCAGCTTGAGTCCGGGCTTGGGTCTATCCGAGCAGTACTTC
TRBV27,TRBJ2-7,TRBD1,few,CASSDGTVYEQYF,TGTGCCAGCAGTGACGGGACAGTCTACGAGCAGTACTTC
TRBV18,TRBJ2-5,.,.,CASSRGWETQYF,TGTGCCAGCTCAAGGGGCTGGGAGACCCAGTACTTC
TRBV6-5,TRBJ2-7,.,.,CASRVHEQYF,TGTGCCAGCAGGGTCCACGAGCAGTACTTC
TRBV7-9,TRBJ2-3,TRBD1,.,CASSLVATGGFPDTQYF,TGTGCCAGCAGCTTAGTGGCGACAGGGGGCTTCCCAGATACGCAGTATTTT
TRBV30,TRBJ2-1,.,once,CAWSLSDYNEQFF,TGTGCCTGGAGTTTGAGCGACTACAATGAGCAGTTCTTC
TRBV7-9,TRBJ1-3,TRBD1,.,CASSGPRDSSGNTIYF,TGTGCCAGCAGCGGACCCCGGGACAGCTCTGGAAACACCATATATTTT
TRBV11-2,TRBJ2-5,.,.,CASSPRNQETQYF,TGTGCCAGCAGCCCCCGGAACCAAGAGACCCAGTACTTC
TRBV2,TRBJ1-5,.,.,CASIESPYSNQPQHF,TGTGCCAGCATCGAGAGCCCATATAGCAATCAGCCCCAGCATTTT
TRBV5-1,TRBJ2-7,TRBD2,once,CASRGGNSYEQYF,TGCGCCAGCAGGGGAGGGAACTCCTACGAGCAGTACTTC
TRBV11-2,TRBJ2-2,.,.,CASSSGAWELFF,TGTGCCAGCAGCTCAGGGGCCTGGGAGCTGTTTTTT
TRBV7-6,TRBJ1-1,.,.,CASSLGLSVEAFF,TGTGCCAGCAGCTTAGGGTTGTCAGTTGAAGCTTTCTTT